The T cell receptor beta chain under discussion was sequenced for a study of cytomegalovirus exposure and HLA in healthy donors. Study-level information: Inside one of the first data releases sat around 77 million unique TCRs taken from HLA-typed donors. Points from the study as a whole: Cytomegalovirus association was assigned to approximately 160 TCR beta chains. In an earlier analysis, productive rearrangement rates for most beta V segments clustered near 87% or 30%.

This clone was found a few times. Its specificity is unknown. The CDR3 length is 17 residues. V lost 0 bases and J lost 10; bases outside the gene matches: 11. CDR1 is SNHLY and CDR2 is FYNNEI in the germline V gene. Regarding donors, all were healthy bone marrow donors. This PCR relied on a set of 60 Vbeta primers and 13 Jbeta primers. Repertoires were generated with immunoSEQ multiplex PCR, while TCRdb's copy carries only in-frame clones and drops some. The sample carries around 180,000 clones, more than 70% recorded once. This chain connects TRBV2 to TRBJ1-6, with 8 positions matching TRBD1. The specimen was PBMCs. The clonotype comes from a woman in her 40s in good health and CMV-seronegative. CDR3 loop: CASSEAGTGALPSPLHF. For the CDR3, the DNA is TGTGCCAGCAGTGAAGCTGGGACAGGCGCCTTACCCTCACCCCTCCACTTT.